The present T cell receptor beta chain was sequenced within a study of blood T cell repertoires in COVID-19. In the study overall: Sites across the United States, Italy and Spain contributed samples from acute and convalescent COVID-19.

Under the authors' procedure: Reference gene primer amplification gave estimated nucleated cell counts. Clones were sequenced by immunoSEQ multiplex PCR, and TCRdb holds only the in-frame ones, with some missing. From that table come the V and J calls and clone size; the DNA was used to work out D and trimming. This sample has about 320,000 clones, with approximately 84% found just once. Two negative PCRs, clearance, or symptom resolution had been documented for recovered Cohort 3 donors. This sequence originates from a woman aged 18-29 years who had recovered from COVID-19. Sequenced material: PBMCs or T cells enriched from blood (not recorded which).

The CDR3 protein is CASSQSTGVDTQYF. DNA of the CDR3: TGCGCCAGCAGCCAATCTACGGGGGTGGATACGCAGTATTTT. This chain joins TRBV4-1 and TRBJ2-3; D might be TRBD2 (6 bases). Germline CDR1 reads MGHRA; CDR2 reads YSYEKL. With 2 bases removed from V and 6 bases from J, the gap between germline ends came to 12 bases. CDR3 length equals 14 residues.